This T cell receptor (beta chain) originates from a study of blood T cell repertoires in COVID-19. The CDR3 length is 16 residues. Looked up from germline, CDR1 is LNHNV and CDR2 is YYDKDF (reference sequence). V lost 4 bases and J 1 base, leaving 14 bases between the germline ends. Measured with immunoSEQ multiplex PCR; TCRdb has only the in-frame clones, and not every one. The repertoire includes some 430,000 clones, about 90% of them detected once, and less than 0.75% sits in the top ten. The sequencing input was PBMCs or T cells enriched from blood (not recorded which). The receptor was isolated from a man in his late teens or twenties who had recovered from COVID-19. The V call is TRBV15, the J call TRBJ2-1; D is possibly TRBD1 (5 bases). The CDR3 sequence: CATSKGPPGSYNEQFF. The CDR3 DNA follows: TGTGCCACCAGCAAAGGACCGCCAGGGTCCTACAATGAGCAGTTCTTC. The whole variable domain, remainder taken from reference TRBV15 and TRBJ2-1, is DAMVIQNPRYQVTQFGKPVTLSCSQTLNHNVMYWYQQKSSQAPKLLFHYYDKDFNNEADTPDNFQSRRPNTSFCFLDIRSPGLGDTAMYLCATSKGPPGSYNEQFFGPGTRLTVL.